This T cell receptor (beta chain) was sequenced in a study of T cell changes during pregnancy in multiple sclerosis. The data were produced by immunoSEQ multiplex PCR, yet TCRdb's version contains in-frame clones alone and is incomplete. The data show fewer than 140,000 clones, with about 90% seen just once and roughly 1.5% held by the top ten. Germline-derived CDR1 and CDR2 are MNHNS and SASEGT. The CDR3 runs 16 residues. After removal of 3 bases from V and 4 bases from J, the junction contained 4 bases not matched to a gene. The chain joins TRBV6-1 to TRBJ2-1; 12 bases fit TRBD2. The sequencing here drew on peripheral blood, taken before pregnancy. The receptor comes from a female donor with multiple sclerosis, enrolled in a pregnancy study. The CDR3 bases are TGTGCCAGCAGTGAGTGGACTAGCGGGACTTACAATGAGCAGTTCTTC. Its protein is CASSEWTSGTYNEQFF.